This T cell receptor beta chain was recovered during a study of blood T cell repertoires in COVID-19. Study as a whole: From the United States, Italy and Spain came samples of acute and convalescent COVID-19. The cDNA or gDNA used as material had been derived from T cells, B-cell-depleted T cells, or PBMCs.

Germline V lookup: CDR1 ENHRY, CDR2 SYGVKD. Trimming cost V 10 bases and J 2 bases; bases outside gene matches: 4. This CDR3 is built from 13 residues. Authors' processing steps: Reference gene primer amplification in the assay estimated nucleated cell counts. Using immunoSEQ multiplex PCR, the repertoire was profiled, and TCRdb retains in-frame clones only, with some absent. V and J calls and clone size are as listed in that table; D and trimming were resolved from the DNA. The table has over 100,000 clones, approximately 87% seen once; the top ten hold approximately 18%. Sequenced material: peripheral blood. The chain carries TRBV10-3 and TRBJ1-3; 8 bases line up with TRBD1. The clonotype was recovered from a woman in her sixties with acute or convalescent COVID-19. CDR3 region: CATQQGAGNTIYF. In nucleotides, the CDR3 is TGTGCCACCCAACAGGGGGCTGGAAACACCATATATTTT.